Sequencing of this T cell receptor (beta chain) was carried out in a study of cytomegalovirus exposure and HLA in healthy donors. It was with 60 Vbeta and 13 Jbeta primers that the PCR ran. Clones were read by immunoSEQ multiplex PCR, and TCRdb kept only the in-frame ones, dropping some. The sample lists approximately 140,000 clones, roughly 66% occurring once. There are 15 residues in the CDR3. Germline CDR1 reads MDHEN; CDR2 reads SYDVKM. V was clipped by 2 bases and J by 3 bases; unmatched bases: 4. Study-level results: About 87% or about 30% of the time was how often most TCR beta V segments were productive, according to an earlier analysis. A later examination showed that TCR association rates differed by HLA locus, with DRB1 most and HLA-C fewest. Later analysis indicated greater clonal expansion among HLA-associated TCR beta chains than among equally common other chains. With further analysis later on, most CMV-associated TCR beta chains appeared HLA-restricted.

Notes on this clone: Its target is unknown.

Sequencing was performed on PBMCs. The chain couples TRBV28 to TRBJ2-1, with 7 bases identical to TRBD1. The clonotype comes from a young woman in good health and CMV-seronegative. The DNA for the CDR3 is TGTGCCAGCAGTTTAACAGGGGCTGTCTACAATGAGCAGTTCTTC. Translated, it gives CASSLTGAVYNEQFF.